Presented here are 12 T cell receptor beta chains from one specimen sequenced in a study of T cell repertoires in cytomegalovirus infection (dated by TCRdb to between 2018 and 2020). TCRdb lists the instrument as Illumina HiSeq 1500. TCRdb cleaned the public reads at Q25 with fastp, built clones with MiXCR and kept in-frame beta chains. Under each unique CDR3 protein, matching rows form one entry showing the most common genes and DNA. The sample has around 900,000 distinct CDR3 sequences on record, around a third of them singletons. Of the sample, about an eighth is held by the ten largest clones. No antigen has been assigned to these receptors. According to the study, the label for this sample's treatment or condition signals: in vitro stimulation with specific CMV peptide epitopes to enrich CMV-specific T cells. The sample here was cultured CD8+ T cells from PBMCs, taken from culture after CMV antigen stimulation. Receptors were obtained from a human donor in good health (CMV status not recorded). Some clones in this sample may be carry-over from other donors' samples.

The CDR3 bases are TGTGCCAGCAGTAGCTACTCGGGCTACAATGAGCAGTTCTTC. It translates to CASSSYSGYNEQFF. The chain is built from TRBV27 and TRBJ2-1; D call uncertain. The CDR3 loop spans 14 amino acids. Germline lookup yields CDR1 MNHEY and CDR2 SMNVEV (reference sequence). V lost 5 bases and J 3 bases, leaving 11 bases between the germline ends.

This clonotype was recorded only once. The rearrangement uses TRBV24-1 and TRBJ1-5; 7 bases map to TRBD1. There are 14 residues in the CDR3. V trimming: 5 bases; J trimming: 4 bases; junction bases outside the gene matches: 4. Germline loops: CDR1 KGHDR, CDR2 SFDVKD. The CDR3 region is CATSGDRVNQPQHF. The DNA of the CDR3 is TGTGCCACCAGTGGTGACAGGGTGAATCAGCCCCAGCATTTT.

The sample holds a few counts of this clonotype. The chain uses TRBV2 and TRBJ1-1, with D hard to call. Germline assignment: CDR1 SNHLY and CDR2 FYNNEI. Trimming pared 1 base from V and 4 bases from J, leaving 16 bases between. CDR3 length: 16 amino acids. Here the CDR3 reads CASSEGGRYQGTEAFF. CDR3 bases: TGTGCCAGCAGTGAAGGAGGACGGTATCAAGGCACTGAAGCTTTCTTT.

This clonotype has ten or more counts. V is TRBV7-9 and J is TRBJ2-3; D not certain. Trimming left V 5 bases short and J 6 bases short, with 9 bases between. The V gene's germline CDR1 is SEHNR and CDR2 FQNEAQ (reference sequence). The CDR3 runs 12 residues. The CDR3 sequence is CASSTLPDTQYF. Written as DNA, the CDR3 is TGTGCCAGCAGCACCCTACCGGATACGCAGTATTTT.

With regard to this clonotype: A much larger clonotype is one base distant, so this may be a read error. The J gene is TRBJ1-1, the V gene TRBV27, with D hard to call. From germline, CDR1 is MNHEY and CDR2 SMNVEV (reference sequence). The V and J ends lost 4 bases and 4 bases respectively, with 10 bases between them. The CDR3 extends over 13 amino acids. The CDR3 sequence is CASSYEEGTEAFF. CDR3 bases: TGTGCCAGCAGTTACGAGGAAGGCACTGAAGCTTTCTTT.

The V gene is TRBV10-3, the J gene TRBJ2-1, with a tentative D call TRBD2 (6 bases). This CDR3 is 10 amino acids long. The germline gives CDR1 ENHRY, CDR2 SYGVKD. Trimming stripped 8 bases from V and 7 bases from J, with 6 bases between. As DNA, the CDR3 is TGTGCCATCGGGGGGAATGAGCAGTTCTTC. Translated: CAIGGNEQFF.

This clonotype was observed a few times. The rearrangement links TRBV27 to TRBJ2-7; 8 bases fit TRBD2. Looked up from germline, CDR1 is MNHEY and CDR2 is SMNVEV (reference sequence). V trimming: 10 bases; J trimming: 5 bases; junction bases outside the gene matches: 7. This CDR3 has 12 amino acids. The DNA of the CDR3 is TGTGCCACCACGGGGGGGTCCCACGAGCAGTACTTC. As protein: CATTGGSHEQYF.

In this sample, this clonotype turned up a few times. The chain is built from TRBV5-6 and TRBJ2-1; 13 positions agree with TRBD2. J gave up 0 bases and V 0 bases, and 9 bases lay outside the gene matches. Per the germline V gene, CDR1 is SGHDT and CDR2 is YYEEEE. This CDR3 spans 20 amino acids. CDR3 sequence (DNA): TGTGCCAGCAGCTTGGCCCTCGGACTAGCGGGGGACCACTCCTACAATGAGCAGTTCTTC. Protein sequence: CASSLALGLAGDHSYNEQFF.

There are a few counts of this clonotype. This sequence joins TRBV6-5 and TRBJ2-6; 8 nucleotides align to TRBD1. The germline V gene encodes CDR1 MNHEY and CDR2 SVGAGI. CDR3 length: 19 residues. Unmatched junction bases numbered 13, after V lost 2 bases and J lost 4 bases. The CDR3 sequence is CASSYTDDRGRYGANVLTF. The DNA for the CDR3 is TGTGCCAGCAGTTACACGGACGACAGGGGCCGGTACGGGGCCAACGTCCTGACTTTC.

The chain has TRBV10-1 and TRBJ2-7, with D perhaps TRBD2 (6 bases). Trimming cost V 10 bases and J 1 base, with 11 bases left between them. CDR3 length: 12 amino acids. The germline CDR1 and CDR2 sequences are WNHNN and SYGVQD (reference sequence). The CDR3 sequence is CANMEGSYEQYF. The CDR3 region has the DNA TGCGCCAACATGGAGGGTTCCTACGAGCAGTACTTC.

The V gene is TRBV12-3 or TRBV12-4, the J gene TRBJ2-5; D might be TRBD2 (6 bases). V was clipped by 6 bases and J by 3 bases, with 14 bases between them. The CDR3 spans 14 residues. Here the CDR3 DNA reads TGTGCCAGCAGGAACACCGGGAGCGAAGAGACCCAGTACTTC. Encoded protein: CASRNTGSEETQYF.

The chain joins TRBV20-1 to TRBJ2-5; D call uncertain. Trimming removed 5 bases from V and 0 bases from J, with 10 bases in between. CDR3 length equals 13 residues. In germline, CDR1 is DFQATT, CDR2 SNEGSKA (reference sequence). The CDR3 DNA reads as TGCAGTGCTCGGCCCTTAAACCAAGAGACCCAGTACTTC. Its protein product is CSARPLNQETQYF.